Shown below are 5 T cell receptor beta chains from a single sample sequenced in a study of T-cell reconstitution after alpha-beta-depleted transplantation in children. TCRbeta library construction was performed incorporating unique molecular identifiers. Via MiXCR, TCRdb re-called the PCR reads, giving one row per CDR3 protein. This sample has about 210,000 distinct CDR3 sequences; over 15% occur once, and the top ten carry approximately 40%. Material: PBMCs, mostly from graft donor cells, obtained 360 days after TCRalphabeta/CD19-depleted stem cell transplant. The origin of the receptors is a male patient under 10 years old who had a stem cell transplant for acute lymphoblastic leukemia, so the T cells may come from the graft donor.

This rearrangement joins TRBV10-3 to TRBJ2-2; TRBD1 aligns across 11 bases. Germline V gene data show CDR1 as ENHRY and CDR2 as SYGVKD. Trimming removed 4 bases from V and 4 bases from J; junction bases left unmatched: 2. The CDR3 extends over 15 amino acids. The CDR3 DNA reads TGTGCCATCAGTGTCGGACAGGGGGCCACCGGGGAGCTGTTTTTT. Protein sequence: CAISVGQGATGELFF.

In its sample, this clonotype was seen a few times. The CDR3, as DNA: TGTGCCAGCAAAATCGGGGGGAGAGCGTACGAGCAGTACTTC. Its translation is CASKIGGRAYEQYF. This chain links TRBV6-2 or TRBV6-3 with TRBJ2-7; the match to TRBD2 covers 7 bases. The CDR3 spans 14 residues. V was pared by 7 bases and J by 4 bases, with 10 bases of the junction left unmatched. Germline V gene lookup returns CDR1 MNHEY and CDR2 SVGEGT.

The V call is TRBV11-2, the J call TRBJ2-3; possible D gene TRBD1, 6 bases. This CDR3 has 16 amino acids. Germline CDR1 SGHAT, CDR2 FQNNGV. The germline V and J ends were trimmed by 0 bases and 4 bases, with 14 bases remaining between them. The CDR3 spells CASSLEYRVKPDTQYF. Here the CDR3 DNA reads TGTGCCAGCAGCTTAGAATACAGGGTAAAGCCAGATACGCAGTATTTT.

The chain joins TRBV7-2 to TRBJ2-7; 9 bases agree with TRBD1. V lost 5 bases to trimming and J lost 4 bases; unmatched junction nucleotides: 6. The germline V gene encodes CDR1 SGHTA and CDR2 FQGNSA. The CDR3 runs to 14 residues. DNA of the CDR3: TGTGCCAGCAGCATCCGGGACAGGGTTTACGAGCAGTACTTC. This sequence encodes CASSIRDRVYEQYF.

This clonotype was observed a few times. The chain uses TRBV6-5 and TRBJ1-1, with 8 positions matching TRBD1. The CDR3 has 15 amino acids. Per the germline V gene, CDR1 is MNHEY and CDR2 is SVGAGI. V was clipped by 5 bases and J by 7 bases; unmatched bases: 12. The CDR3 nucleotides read TGTGCCAGCAGTCACGGACAGGGTGGAAGAGATGAAGCTTTCTTT. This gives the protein CASSHGQGGRDEAFF.